This TCR beta chain stems from a study of somatic mutations in cytotoxic T cells in rheumatoid arthritis. Overall study context: Collection of patient blood (approximately 27 ml EDTA) took place right after diagnosis, before any treatment. Findings and caveats of the study: Greater age accompanied higher CD8+ clonality in rheumatoid arthritis patients, a pattern that was absent in healthy controls.

Points on this clone: Its specificity is unknown.

Sequenced by immunoSEQ multiplex PCR; TCRdb stores in-frame clones only, minus some. The repertoire includes roughly 15,000 clones, around four fifths of them detected once, and approximately 20% sits in the top ten. Once isolated by positive magnetic bead selection, the CD4+ and CD8+ cells had their purity checked by flow cytometry. This CDR3 comprises 13 residues. Germline CDR1 is SQVTM and CDR2 is ANQGSEA. The V gene lost 7 bases and the J gene lost 3 bases, with 15 bases spanning the gap. The sequenced sample was CD8+ T cells sorted from blood. The receptor's source is an adult with rheumatoid arthritis. The chain carries TRBV29-1 and TRBJ1-1; unclear D gene. CDR3 sequence: CSASGTSYTEAFF. DNA for the CDR3: TGCAGCGCCTCCGGAACCTCATACACTGAAGCTTTCTTT.